This T cell receptor beta chain was recorded in a study of T cell responses to AZD1222 COVID-19 vaccine. The V end was cut by 2 bases, the J end by 3 bases, with 9 bases between. Germline CDR1 reads SGHNT; CDR2 reads YYREEE (reference sequence). The CDR3 runs to 13 residues. Here immunoSEQ multiplex PCR was the method, and the copy in TCRdb shows in-frame clones only, minus some. The sample carries about 84,000 clones, roughly 85% recorded once. This clone has a handful of counts. This receptor was obtained from an adult who received the AZD1222 COVID-19 vaccine. The material was peripheral blood, obtained 28 days after the second AZD1222 dose. The chain uses TRBV5-4 and TRBJ2-7; D gene unclear. CDR3 sequence reads: CASSFGRSYEQYF. The CDR3 DNA follows: TGTGCCAGCAGCTTTGGCAGAAGCTACGAGCAGTACTTC.